This T cell receptor (beta chain) came from a study of OX40 agonist ivuxolimab in advanced cancers. Trimming took 4 bases from V and 0 from J, leaving 9 bases between them. The CDR3 spans 14 residues. Germline V gene lookup returns CDR1 LNHDA and CDR2 SQIVND (reference sequence). Some clones are missing from TCRdb's copy, which holds only in-frame ones; the method was immunoSEQ multiplex PCR. The table includes tens of thousands of clones, 75% to 90% detected once. The sample holds one count of this clone. This same CDR3 is encoded by further DNA sequences in the sample. The gene calls are TRBV19 and TRBJ1-1, with no clear D. This sequence was found in an adult with an advanced solid tumor such as melanoma, head and neck, liver or kidney cancer. This specimen was CD4+ or CD8+ T cells sorted from blood, taken in a trial of the OX40 agonist ivuxolimab. The DNA of the CDR3 is TGTGCCAGTAGTACCCCTGGCATGAACACTGAAGCTTTCTTT. Amino acids: CASSTPGMNTEAFF. Together with reference TRBV19 and TRBJ1-1, the CDR3 gives the full variable domain: DGGITQSPKYLFRKEGQNVTLSCEQNLNHDAMYWYRQDPGQGLRLIYYSQIVNDFQKGDIAEGYSVSREKKESFPLTVTSAQKNPTAFYLCASSTPGMNTEAFFGQGTRLTVV.